This is a list of T cell receptor beta chains from one sample in a study of blood T cell repertoires in COVID-19. Data came from immunoSEQ multiplex PCR; TCRdb stores just in-frame clones and leaves some out. The repertoire holds about 110,000 clones, with less than 75% as singletons. The sequencing input was peripheral blood. These receptors were collected from a woman aged 60-75 years with acute or convalescent COVID-19. The CDR3 runs from the conserved cysteine through the conserved F or W. Fields, in order: J gene, clone size, CDR3 length, D gene, V gene, CDR3 DNA, CDR3 protein. The D gene is left open where the match is weak. Not every row has a clone size; where given, it reads once, few, many or a size class.

TRBJ1-1 | . | 13 | . | TRBV28 | TGTGCCAGCAGCCCCGGGGGGAGGGGGGAAGCTTTCTTT | CASSPGGRGEAFF
TRBJ2-7 | few | 13 | . | TRBV7-2 | TGTGCCAGCAGCTTCCCGGGAGCTAACGAGCAGTACTTC | CASSFPGANEQYF
TRBJ2-1 | once | 16 | TRBD2 | TRBV9 | TGTGCCAGCACTAGCGGCGTCATGCGGGGCGCCAATGAGCAGTTCTTC | CASTSGVMRGANEQFF
TRBJ1-1 | . | 14 | TRBD1 | TRBV19 | TGTGCCAGTAGTCGAAGGACAGGGAGGGCTGAAGCTTTCTTT | CASSRRTGRAEAFF
TRBJ2-7 | . | 18 | TRBD1 | TRBV6-1 | TGTGCCAGCAGTGACCGGGACAGGTGGGGACGTCGGGCCTACGAGCAGTACTTC | CASSDRDRWGRRAYEQYF
TRBJ1-1 | . | 15 | . | TRBV18 | TGTGCCAGCTCACTAGAACAGGGTGGGAACACTGAAGCTTTCTTT | CASSLEQGGNTEAFF
TRBJ1-1 | . | 12 | TRBD1 | TRBV29-1 | TGCAGCGTTGGACAGGGCGGGCCTGAGGCTTTCTTT | CSVGQGGPEAFF
TRBJ2-3 | . | 16 | . | TRBV5-1 | TGCGCCAGCAGCTCATACAGGGTTGGAGAAGCAGATACGCAGTATTTT | CASSSYRVGEADTQYF
TRBJ1-2 | . | 16 | TRBD1 | TRBV7-2 | TGTGCCAGCAGCTTTGCTACAGGGGCAACTAACTATGGCTACACCTTC | CASSFATGATNYGYTF
TRBJ2-5 | . | 15 | . | TRBV2 | TGTGCCAGAACCAGTGGGCCGGACAGCCAAGAGACCCAGTACTTC | CARTSGPDSQETQYF
TRBJ1-1 | . | 15 | . | TRBV5-1 | TGCGCCAGCAGCTTGAGGGATGGCGGGGGCACTGAAGCTTTCTTT | CASSLRDGGGTEAFF
TRBJ2-7 | many | 16 | TRBD1 | TRBV6-1 | TGTGCCAGCAGTGAGCCCCGTGGGACAGGGAGCCACGAGCAGTACTTC | CASSEPRGTGSHEQYF
TRBJ2-1 | . | 14 | . | TRBV3-1/TRBV3-2 | TGTGCCAGCACCCAGGGGGGCTCCTACAATGAGCAGTTCTTC | CASTQGGSYNEQFF
TRBJ1-2 | once | 17 | . | TRBV19 | TGTGCCAGTAGTATAGCCCCTACGGCAGGCAAAGGCTATGGCTACACCTTC | CASSIAPTAGKGYGYTF
TRBJ2-1 | . | 17 | . | TRBV18 | TGTGCCAGCTCACCACCGACAGGTTCTCCCTCCTACAATGAGCAGTTCTTC | CASSPPTGSPSYNEQFF
TRBJ1-2 | few | 14 | . | TRBV27 | TGTGCCAGCAGTCCCCGAGGGGGTACCTATGGCTACACCTTC | CASSPRGGTYGYTF
TRBJ1-2 | . | 14 | . | TRBV5-4 | TGTGCCAGTCAGAGACAGAAAACTAACTATGGCTACACCTTC | CASQRQKTNYGYTF
TRBJ2-1 | . | 16 | TRBD1 | TRBV11-2 | TGTGCCAGCAGCATCCGGGACAGCTCAACCTACAATGAGCAGTTCTTC | CASSIRDSSTYNEQFF
TRBJ1-1 | . | 12 | . | TRBV9 | TGTGCCAGCAGCGTAGTTGCAGGTGAAGCTTTCTTT | CASSVVAGEAFF
TRBJ2-7 | . | 16 | TRBD2 | TRBV30 | TGTGCCTGGAGTGTACGGGGTCGGCGGGGGGGACACGAGCAGTACTTC | CAWSVRGRRGGHEQYF
TRBJ1-4 | . | 14 | . | TRBV5-1 | TGCGCCAGCAGCTCGAACACAGGCGAGGAAAAACTGTTTTTT | CASSSNTGEEKLFF
TRBJ1-3 | . | 15 | . | TRBV5-6 | TGTGCCAGCAGCCAAACACCAACCCCAGGAAACACCATATATTTT | CASSQTPTPGNTIYF
TRBJ1-2 | few | 11 | TRBD1 | TRBV12-3/TRBV12-4 | TGTGCCAGCAGGGGACAGTTACGCTACACCTTC | CASRGQLRYTF
TRBJ2-2 | . | 12 | . | TRBV11-3 | TGTGCCAGCAGCTCCAATACCGGGGAGCTGTTTTTT | CASSSNTGELFF
TRBJ2-3 | . | 16 | . | TRBV6-1 | TGTGCCAGCAGTGAAGAATCGGTTAGCGGCACAGATACGCAGTATTTT | CASSEESVSGTDTQYF
TRBJ2-7 | once | 15 | TRBD1 | TRBV5-4 | TGTGCCAGCAGCTTGGGGGGACAGGGTTCGCACGAGCAGTACTTC | CASSLGGQGSHEQYF
TRBJ1-1 | . | 16 | TRBD1 | TRBV28 | TGTGCCAGCAGTTCACAGGGGGCCCCAGGAGGGACTGAAGCTTTCTTT | CASSSQGAPGGTEAFF
TRBJ2-7 | . | 15 | . | TRBV9 | TGTGCCAGCAGCCCTACACCAGGGGGGACCTACGAGCAGTACTTC | CASSPTPGGTYEQYF
TRBJ1-5 | few | 13 | TRBD1 | TRBV7-2 | TGTGCCAGCAGCTTAGGGACAGGACAGCCCCAGCATTTT | CASSLGTGQPQHF
TRBJ1-2 | . | 14 | . | TRBV5-1 | TGCGCCAGCAGTCGGATGCCAGGGGACTATGGCTACACCTTC | CASSRMPGDYGYTF
TRBJ1-1 | . | 15 | TRBD1 | TRBV7-2 | TGTGCCAGCAGCTCCCAAGGGACAGGGAACACTGAAGCTTTCTTT | CASSSQGTGNTEAFF
TRBJ1-1 | few | 14 | . | TRBV10-1 | TGCGCCAGTAAGGACGGACTCATGAACACTGAAGCTTTCTTT | CASKDGLMNTEAFF
TRBJ2-7 | . | 15 | TRBD1 | TRBV7-9 | TGTGCCAGCAGCTTAGGGACAGGGAACAGCTACGAGCAGTACTTC | CASSLGTGNSYEQYF
TRBJ1-4 | . | 17 | . | TRBV15 | TGTGCCACCAGCAGAGATCCCTTGGCGGGGTTGATGGAAAAACTGTTTTTT | CATSRDPLAGLMEKLFF
TRBJ1-6 | . | 16 | TRBD1 | TRBV11-2 | TGTGCCAGCAGCTTATCGGGACAGACAACCAATTCACCCCTCCACTTT | CASSLSGQTTNSPLHF
TRBJ1-6 | . | 16 | . | TRBV6-5 | TGTGCCAGCAGTTACTCGGGTCCTGGAAGAGGATCACCCCTCCACTTT | CASSYSGPGRGSPLHF
TRBJ1-2 | . | 14 | . | TRBV5-8 | TGTGCCAGCAGCCTGGCAGAGGGTCGCTATGGCTACACCTTC | CASSLAEGRYGYTF